The T cell receptor beta chain under discussion was sequenced for a study of blood T cell repertoires in COVID-19. Study summary: The United States, Italy and Spain supplied acute and convalescent COVID-19 samples. Sources were T cells, B-cell-depleted T cells, or PBMCs; the material itself was cDNA or gDNA.

Under the authors' procedure: How many nucleated cells were present was estimated from reference gene primer amplification. Assay used: immunoSEQ multiplex PCR; TCRdb lists only in-frame clones, some missing. V, J and clone size are those of that table, while D and trimming were read from the DNA. Here the sample spans about 400,000 clones, about 88% being singletons. Germline V gene lookup returns CDR1 SGHTA and CDR2 FQGTGA. J lost 3 bases, V lost 1 base, and 5 bases had no gene match. The CDR3 totals 15 residues. The chain combines TRBV7-3 with TRBJ2-5; 7 positions match TRBD1. The sample taken for sequencing was peripheral blood. The clonotype was recovered from a human donor in a cohort sampled during active COVID-19. The CDR3 sequence is CASSLKGDSEETQYF. The DNA of the CDR3 is TGTGCCAGCAGCTTAAAAGGGGACAGTGAAGAGACCCAGTACTTC.